These T cell receptor beta chains were read from a single sample in a study of blood T cell repertoires in COVID-19. Assay: immunoSEQ multiplex PCR; the TCRdb copy retains only in-frame clones and omits some. There are under 250,000 clones in the sample; about 86% occur only once, and about 1.3% lies in the top ten. Sequencing was carried out using peripheral blood. Receptors originate from a man older than 75 with acute or convalescent COVID-19. The CDR3 runs from the conserved cysteine through the conserved F or W. D genes are given only for firm matches. Rows give clone size only sometimes, using once, few, many, or a class for an expanded clone.

j_gene	d_gene	abundance	len	v_gene	CDR3aa	CDR3nt
TRBJ2-1	TRBD2	once	16	TRBV5-4	CASSPGLAGGAGEQFF	TGTGCCAGCAGCCCCGGACTAGCGGGGGGGGCGGGTGAGCAGTTCTTC
TRBJ2-1	TRBD2	NA	17	TRBV5-8	CASRRAHLAGVGNEQFF	TGTGCCAGCAGGAGGGCACACCTAGCGGGAGTAGGCAATGAGCAGTTCTTC
TRBJ1-2	NA	NA	14	TRBV6-6	CASSLPGLNYGYTF	TGTGCCAGCAGTTTACCCGGACTGAACTATGGCTACACCTTC
TRBJ2-1	NA	NA	13	TRBV7-2	CASSLALAGEQFF	TGTGCCAGCAGCTTAGCACTAGCAGGTGAGCAGTTCTTC
TRBJ2-7	TRBD2	NA	15	TRBV19	CASSIVFSGSDEQYF	TGTGCCAGTAGTATAGTCTTTAGCGGGAGCGACGAGCAGTACTTC
TRBJ2-7	TRBD1	NA	14	TRBV5-1	CASSLGQGVGEQYF	TGCGCCAGCAGCTTGGGACAGGGAGTAGGCGAGCAGTACTTC
TRBJ2-6	TRBD1	once	15	TRBV6-2/TRBV6-3	CASSNRGPGANVLTF	TGTGCCAGCAGCAACAGGGGGCCCGGGGCCAACGTCCTGACTTTC
TRBJ2-7	NA	NA	13	TRBV5-1	CASSAGANYEQYF	TGCGCCAGCAGCGCAGGGGCGAACTACGAGCAGTACTTC
TRBJ1-5	TRBD1	NA	13	TRBV24-1	CATSQGGWQPQHF	TGTGCCACCAGTCAAGGGGGCTGGCAGCCCCAGCATTTT
TRBJ2-7	NA	NA	13	TRBV12-3/TRBV12-4	CASSLQVSYEQYF	TGTGCCAGCAGTCTACAGGTCTCCTACGAGCAGTACTTC
TRBJ1-2	NA	NA	16	TRBV3-1/TRBV3-2	CASSRVGTNPNYGYTF	TGTGCCAGCAGCCGAGTCGGGACAAATCCCAACTATGGCTACACCTTC
TRBJ2-5	NA	NA	13	TRBV28	CASSFPAGETQYF	TGTGCCAGCAGTTTTCCGGCGGGGGAGACCCAGTACTTC
TRBJ2-2	TRBD2	NA	14	TRBV7-9	CASRLAGEAGELFF	TGTGCCAGCAGGCTAGCGGGGGAGGCCGGGGAGCTGTTTTTT
TRBJ1-2	TRBD1	once	14	TRBV5-6	CASSSGQANYGYTF	TGTGCCAGCAGCTCGGGACAGGCCAACTATGGCTACACCTTC
TRBJ2-3	TRBD1	NA	14	TRBV11-1	CASSFDRGPDTQYF	TGTGCCAGCAGCTTCGACAGGGGCCCAGATACGCAGTATTTT
TRBJ2-2	TRBD2	NA	18	TRBV3-1/TRBV3-2	CASSFRLLAGRNTGELFF	TGTGCCAGCAGCTTCCGACTTCTAGCGGGCCGAAACACCGGGGAGCTGTTTTTT
TRBJ2-7	TRBD1	NA	15	TRBV18	CASSPQGTGFYEQYF	TGTGCCAGCTCACCACAAGGGACAGGCTTCTACGAGCAGTACTTC
TRBJ2-7	TRBD2	NA	15	TRBV28	CASSLWTSGSYEQYF	TGTGCCAGCAGTTTATGGACTAGCGGTTCCTACGAGCAGTACTTC
TRBJ2-2	NA	NA	16	TRBV5-8	CASSLVLGLNTGELFF	TGTGCCAGCAGCTTGGTCTTGGGGCTGAACACCGGGGAGCTGTTTTTT
TRBJ1-2	NA	NA	15	TRBV4-3	CASSQEVRGNYGYTF	TGCGCCAGCAGCCAAGAGGTACGAGGAAACTATGGCTACACCTTC
TRBJ2-5	TRBD2	NA	15	TRBV19	CASSIRRGGQETQYF	TGTGCCAGTAGTATTAGGCGGGGGGGCCAAGAGACCCAGTACTTC
TRBJ1-1	NA	NA	14	TRBV27	CASSLLSRNTEAFF	TGTGCCAGCAGCCTTCTGAGTCGGAACACTGAAGCTTTCTTT
TRBJ2-3	NA	NA	15	TRBV3-1/TRBV3-2	CASSPGGVTTDTQYF	TGTGCCAGCAGCCCTGGCGGGGTTACGACAGATACGCAGTATTTT
TRBJ2-3	TRBD1	NA	16	TRBV11-1	CASSLGRGQGTDTQYF	TGTGCCAGCAGCTTAGGACGGGGACAGGGCACAGATACGCAGTATTTT
TRBJ1-1	TRBD1	NA	15	TRBV28	CASSRTGGFGTEAFF	TGTGCCAGCAGCCGGACAGGGGGCTTTGGAACTGAAGCTTTCTTT
TRBJ2-5	NA	NA	13	TRBV19	CASSQDTQETQYF	TGTGCCAGTAGCCAGGACACTCAAGAGACCCAGTACTTC
TRBJ1-5	TRBD1	NA	16	TRBV18	CASSPGQGMSNQPQHF	TGTGCCAGCTCGCCGGGACAGGGGATGAGCAATCAGCCCCAGCATTTT
TRBJ2-1	NA	NA	15	TRBV18	CASSQETGSYNEQFF	TGTGCCAGCTCACAGGAAACGGGCTCCTACAATGAGCAGTTCTTC
TRBJ1-4	TRBD1	NA	13	TRBV6-5	CASSSRQGLALFF	TGTGCCAGCAGTTCTCGACAGGGGCTTGCACTGTTTTTT
TRBJ2-1	TRBD2	NA	16	TRBV7-6	CASSPSGGASYNEQFF	TGTGCCAGCAGCCCGAGCGGGGGGGCTTCCTACAATGAGCAGTTCTTC
TRBJ2-3	TRBD1	few	13	TRBV28	CASTGTGPDTQYF	TGTGCCAGCACCGGGACAGGGCCAGATACGCAGTATTTT
TRBJ1-2	NA	NA	11	TRBV24-1	CATSDFSGYTF	TGTGCCACCAGTGATTTCAGTGGCTACACCTTC
TRBJ2-5	NA	NA	15	TRBV18	CASSPRAPPIETQYF	TGTGCCAGCTCACCACGAGCCCCCCCAATAGAGACCCAGTACTTC
TRBJ1-5	NA	NA	13	TRBV6-4	CASSGQPNQPQHF	TGTGCCAGCAGTGGACAGCCTAATCAGCCCCAGCATTTT
TRBJ2-3	TRBD1	few	15	TRBV18	CASSFGQGGTDTQYF	TGTGCCAGCTCATTCGGACAGGGCGGGACAGATACGCAGTATTTT
TRBJ2-3	TRBD2	NA	17	TRBV3-1/TRBV3-2	CASSQGLAGGRTDTQYF	TGTGCCAGCAGCCAGGGACTAGCGGGGGGTCGCACAGATACGCAGTATTTT